This T cell receptor (beta chain) emerged from a study of memory CD4+ T cells and cytomegalovirus serostatus. The wider study: Donors were healthy Belgian adults, some 10 CMV seropositive and 24 seronegative. Study-wide results and limits: Median bootstrapped AUC for CMV status was about 0.95 originally, less than 0.93 US-trained. Suggested: most of the CMV-linked TCR signature lies in CD4+ memory cells.

In regard to this clone: Its antigen is not known. An end of the junction differs from the germline gene, which may be a read error.

Only in-frame clones appear in the TCRdb table, and some are missing; sequencing was by immunoSEQ multiplex PCR. The sample has more than 45,000 clones, 70% to 75% seen once. The CDR3 length is 14 residues. Germline CDR1 reads SGDLS; CDR2 reads YYNGEE. Single viable CD3+CD4+CD8-CD45RO+ cells were sorted as the memory CD4+ T cells. The rearrangement links TRBV9 to TRBJ1-2; 8 bases are shared with TRBD1. The sequenced sample consisted of memory CD4+ T cells from blood. The receptor comes from an adult in good health and CMV-seropositive. The CDR3 region has the DNA TGTGCCAGCTTACCCGGCGGCCGGGACAGGCGGTTGAGTTTC. Residues: CASLPGGRDRRLSF.